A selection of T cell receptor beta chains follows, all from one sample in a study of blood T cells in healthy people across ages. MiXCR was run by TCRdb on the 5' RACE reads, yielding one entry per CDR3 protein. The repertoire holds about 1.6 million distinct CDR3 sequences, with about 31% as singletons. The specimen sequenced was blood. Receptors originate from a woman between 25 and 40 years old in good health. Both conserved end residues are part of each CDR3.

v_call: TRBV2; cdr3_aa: CASSGQGDPYEQYF
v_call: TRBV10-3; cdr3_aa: CAISATRDRNTEAFF
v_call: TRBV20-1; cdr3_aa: CSAFEVSNQPQHF
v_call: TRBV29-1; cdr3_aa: CSVVSFSRETQYF
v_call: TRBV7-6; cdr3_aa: CASSDGTSEYEQYF
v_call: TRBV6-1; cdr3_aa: CASRSPAGGGETQFF
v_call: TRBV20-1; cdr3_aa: CSQPPRSRQYF
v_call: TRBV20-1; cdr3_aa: CSARDQGVSGSNSPLHF
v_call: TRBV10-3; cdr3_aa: CAICSGLSYEQYF
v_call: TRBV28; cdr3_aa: CASSSPVGTIKPEAFF
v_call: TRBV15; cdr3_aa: CATSNTPSNEQFF
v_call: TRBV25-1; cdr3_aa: CASSDWTGQETQYF
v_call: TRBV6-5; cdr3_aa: CASTSGLYSYEQYF
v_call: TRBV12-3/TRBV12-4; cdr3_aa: CASTNRGRVHEQYF
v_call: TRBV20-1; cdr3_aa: CSACEGSTNEKLFF
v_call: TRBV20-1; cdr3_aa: CSARSIGYGYTF
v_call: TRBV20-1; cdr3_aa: CSARVGTGGMDTEAFF
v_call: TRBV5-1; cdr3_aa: CASSRAGGPSEQFF
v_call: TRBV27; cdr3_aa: CASRRTSGIDSYNEQFF
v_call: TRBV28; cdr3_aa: CATQGGLAGGYEQYF
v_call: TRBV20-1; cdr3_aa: CSAHLREHYGYTF
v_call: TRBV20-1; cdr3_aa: CSASPLRVGYEQYF
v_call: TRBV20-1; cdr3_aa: CSATYRGSVSGEKLFF
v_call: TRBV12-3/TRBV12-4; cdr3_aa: CASSLGTVNTEAFF
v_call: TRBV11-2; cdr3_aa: CASRNSGDSYNEQFF
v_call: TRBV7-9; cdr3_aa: CASSIGVQPDTQYF
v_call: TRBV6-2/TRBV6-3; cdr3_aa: CASSYHIGGMNTEAFF
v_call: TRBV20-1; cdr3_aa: CSARPETGTGYPTLPQHF
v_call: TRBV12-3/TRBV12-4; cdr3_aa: CASSLAVTTGSSLHF
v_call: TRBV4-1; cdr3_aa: CASSQDRTGSSGELFF
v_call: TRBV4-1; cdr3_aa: CASSHPHRRTSPYNEQFF
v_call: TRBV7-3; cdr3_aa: CASSLGAGVDVETQYF
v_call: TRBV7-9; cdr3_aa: CASSLALTGELFF